This T cell receptor (beta chain) was captured by sequencing in a study of shared clonotypes between healthy human individuals. The CDR3 is 15 amino acids. The germline V gene has CDR1 SNHLY and CDR2 FYNNEI. Trimming left V 4 bases short and J 3 bases short, with 13 bases between. Adults of Caucasian background living in Nashville, Tennessee made up all donors. Here immunoSEQ multiplex PCR was the method, and the copy in TCRdb shows in-frame clones only, minus some. The sample records hundreds of thousands of clones, 74% being singletons. The clonotype comes from a woman aged 30 to 39 in good health. V and J are TRBV2 and TRBJ1-5; unclear D gene. Sequenced input: memory CD4+ T cells sorted from blood. Subset of the sample: CD45RA-negative fraction. CDR3 amino acids: CASSVSAGVNQPQHF. The CDR3 DNA is TGTGCCAGCAGTGTATCCGCGGGAGTCAATCAGCCCCAGCATTTT.